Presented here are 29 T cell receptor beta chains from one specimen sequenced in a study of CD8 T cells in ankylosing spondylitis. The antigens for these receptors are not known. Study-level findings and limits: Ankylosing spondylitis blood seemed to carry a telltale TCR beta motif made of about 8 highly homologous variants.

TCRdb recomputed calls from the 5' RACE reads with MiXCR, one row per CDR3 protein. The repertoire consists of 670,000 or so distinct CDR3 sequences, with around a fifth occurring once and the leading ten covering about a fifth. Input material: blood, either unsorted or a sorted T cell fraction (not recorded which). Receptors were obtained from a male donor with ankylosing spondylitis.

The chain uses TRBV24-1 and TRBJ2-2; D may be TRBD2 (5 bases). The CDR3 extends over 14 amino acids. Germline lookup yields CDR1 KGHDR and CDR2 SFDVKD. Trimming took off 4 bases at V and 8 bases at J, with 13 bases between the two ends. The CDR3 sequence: CATSDVEGPGELFF. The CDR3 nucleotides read TGTGCCACCAGTGACGTAGAGGGTCCGGGGGAGCTGTTTTTT.

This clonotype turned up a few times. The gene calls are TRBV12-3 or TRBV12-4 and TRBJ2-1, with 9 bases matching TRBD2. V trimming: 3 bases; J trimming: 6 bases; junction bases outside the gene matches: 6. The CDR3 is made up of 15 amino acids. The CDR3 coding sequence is TGTGCCAGCAGTTTCATGGCGGGAGGGCGCAATGAGCAGTTCTTC. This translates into CASSFMAGGRNEQFF.

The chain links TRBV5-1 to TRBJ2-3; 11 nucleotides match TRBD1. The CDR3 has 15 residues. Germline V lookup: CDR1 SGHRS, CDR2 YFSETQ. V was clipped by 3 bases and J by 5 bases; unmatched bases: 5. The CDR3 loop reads CASSWTGGKEDTQYF. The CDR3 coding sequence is TGCGCCAGCAGCTGGACAGGGGGCAAGGAAGATACGCAGTATTTT. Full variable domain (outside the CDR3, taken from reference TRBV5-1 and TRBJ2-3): KAGVTQTPRYLIKTRGQQVTLSCSPISGHRSVSWYQQTPGQGLQFLFEYFSETQRNKGNFPGRFSGRQFSNSRSEMNVSTLELGDSALYLCASSWTGGKEDTQYFGPGTRLTVL.

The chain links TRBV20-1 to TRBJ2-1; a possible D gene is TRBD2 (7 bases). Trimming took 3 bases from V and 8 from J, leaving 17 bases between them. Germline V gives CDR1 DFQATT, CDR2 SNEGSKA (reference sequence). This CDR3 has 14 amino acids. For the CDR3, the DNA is TGCAGTGCTAGTGGCGGGGGCCCGGTCGATGAGCAGTTCTTC. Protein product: CSASGGGPVDEQFF.

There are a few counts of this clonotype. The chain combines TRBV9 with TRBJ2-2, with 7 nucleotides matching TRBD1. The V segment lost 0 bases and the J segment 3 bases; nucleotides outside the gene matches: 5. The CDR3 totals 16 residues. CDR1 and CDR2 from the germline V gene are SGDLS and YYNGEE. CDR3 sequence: CASSVGGGPDTGELFF. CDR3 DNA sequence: TGTGCCAGCAGCGTAGGAGGGGGCCCGGACACCGGGGAGCTGTTTTTT.

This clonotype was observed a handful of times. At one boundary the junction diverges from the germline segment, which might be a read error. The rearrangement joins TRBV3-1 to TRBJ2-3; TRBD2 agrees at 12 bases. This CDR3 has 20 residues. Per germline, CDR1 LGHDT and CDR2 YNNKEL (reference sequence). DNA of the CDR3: TGTGCCAGCAGCCAAGGACCTGCCTCTAGCGGGAGGGCCAGCACGGATACGCAGTATTTT. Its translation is CASSQGPASSGRASTDTQYF.

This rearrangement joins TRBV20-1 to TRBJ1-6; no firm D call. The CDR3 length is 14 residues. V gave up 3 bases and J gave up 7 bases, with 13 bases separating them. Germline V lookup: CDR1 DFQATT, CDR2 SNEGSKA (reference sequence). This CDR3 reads CSASEGSLNSPLHF. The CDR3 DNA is TGCAGTGCTAGTGAGGGCTCCCTCAATTCACCCCTCCACTTT.

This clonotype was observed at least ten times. The CDR3 region is CSCRELGYNEQFF. The CDR3 nucleotides are TGCAGTTGTAGGGAACTAGGGTACAATGAGCAGTTCTTC. This chain uses TRBV20-1 with TRBJ2-1, with a tentative D call TRBD2 (5 bases). Per the germline V gene, CDR1 is DFQATT and CDR2 is SNEGSKA (reference sequence). The CDR3 sequence is 13 residues long. V dropped 8 bases and J dropped 4 bases, with 15 bases sitting between them.

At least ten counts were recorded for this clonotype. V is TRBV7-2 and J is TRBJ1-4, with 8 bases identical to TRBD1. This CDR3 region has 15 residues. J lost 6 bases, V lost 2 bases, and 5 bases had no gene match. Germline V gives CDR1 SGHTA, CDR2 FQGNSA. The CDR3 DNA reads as TGTGCCAGCAGCTTATCGGCAGGGGGCTATGAAAAACTGTTTTTT. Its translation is CASSLSAGGYEKLFF.

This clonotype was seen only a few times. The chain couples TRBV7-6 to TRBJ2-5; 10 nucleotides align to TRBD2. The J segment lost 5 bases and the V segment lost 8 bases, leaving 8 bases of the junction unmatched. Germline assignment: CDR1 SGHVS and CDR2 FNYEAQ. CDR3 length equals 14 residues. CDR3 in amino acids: CASGPGTSDETQYF. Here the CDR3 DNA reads TGTGCCAGCGGCCCCGGGACTAGCGATGAGACCCAGTACTTC.

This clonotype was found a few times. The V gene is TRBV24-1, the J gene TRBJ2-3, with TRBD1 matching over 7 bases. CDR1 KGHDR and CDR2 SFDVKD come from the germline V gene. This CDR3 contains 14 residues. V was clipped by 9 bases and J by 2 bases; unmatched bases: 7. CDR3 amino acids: CATQGDGHTDTQYF. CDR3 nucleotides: TGTGCCACCCAGGGGGACGGTCACACAGATACGCAGTATTTT.

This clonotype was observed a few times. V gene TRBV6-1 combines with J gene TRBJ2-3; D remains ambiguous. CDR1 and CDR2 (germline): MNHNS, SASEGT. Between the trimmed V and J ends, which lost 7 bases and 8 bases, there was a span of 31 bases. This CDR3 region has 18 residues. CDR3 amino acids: CASITRSSNPSHRSTQYF. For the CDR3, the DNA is TGTGCCAGCATAACCCGCTCCTCTAACCCCTCTCACAGATCTACGCAGTATTTT.

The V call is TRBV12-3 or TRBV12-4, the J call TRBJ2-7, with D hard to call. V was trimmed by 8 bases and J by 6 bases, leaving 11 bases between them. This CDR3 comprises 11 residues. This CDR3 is CASGRLAEQYF. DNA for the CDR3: TGTGCCAGCGGCAGGTTGGCCGAGCAGTACTTC.

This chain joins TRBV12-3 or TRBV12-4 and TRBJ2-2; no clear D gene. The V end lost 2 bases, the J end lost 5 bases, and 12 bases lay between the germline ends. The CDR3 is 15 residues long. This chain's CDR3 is CASSLPPPPTGELFF. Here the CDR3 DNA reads TGTGCCAGCAGTTTACCTCCCCCCCCTACCGGGGAGCTGTTTTTT.

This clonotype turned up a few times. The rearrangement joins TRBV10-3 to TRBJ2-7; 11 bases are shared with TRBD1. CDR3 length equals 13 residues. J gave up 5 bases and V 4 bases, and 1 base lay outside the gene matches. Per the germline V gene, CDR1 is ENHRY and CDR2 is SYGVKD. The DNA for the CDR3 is TGTGCCATCAGTGGGGACAGGGGGAACGAGCAGTACTTC. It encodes CAISGDRGNEQYF.

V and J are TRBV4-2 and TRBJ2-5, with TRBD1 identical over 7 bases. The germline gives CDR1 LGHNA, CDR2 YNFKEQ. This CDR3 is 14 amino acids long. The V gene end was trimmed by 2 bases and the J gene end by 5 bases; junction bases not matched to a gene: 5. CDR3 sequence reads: CASSQPQGDETQYF. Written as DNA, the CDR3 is TGTGCCAGCAGCCAACCTCAGGGGGACGAGACCCAGTACTTC.

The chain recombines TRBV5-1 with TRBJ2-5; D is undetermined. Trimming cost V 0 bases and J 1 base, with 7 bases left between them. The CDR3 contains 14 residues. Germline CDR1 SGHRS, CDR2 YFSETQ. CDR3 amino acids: CASSLAGFQETQYF. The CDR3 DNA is TGCGCCAGCAGCTTGGCCGGGTTCCAAGAGACCCAGTACTTC.

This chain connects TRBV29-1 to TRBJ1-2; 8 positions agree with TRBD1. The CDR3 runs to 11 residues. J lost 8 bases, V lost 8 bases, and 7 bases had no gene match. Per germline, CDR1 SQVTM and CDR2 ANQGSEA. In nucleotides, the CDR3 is TGCAGCTTTCGGACAGGGTACGGCTACACCTTC. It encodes CSFRTGYGYTF.

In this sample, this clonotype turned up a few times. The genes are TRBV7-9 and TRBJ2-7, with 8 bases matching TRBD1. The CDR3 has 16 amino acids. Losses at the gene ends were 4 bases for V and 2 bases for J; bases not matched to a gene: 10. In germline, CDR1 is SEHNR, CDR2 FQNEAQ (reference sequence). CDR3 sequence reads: CASSSVGQGRAYEQYF. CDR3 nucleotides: TGTGCCAGCAGCTCCGTCGGACAGGGTCGCGCCTACGAGCAGTACTTC.

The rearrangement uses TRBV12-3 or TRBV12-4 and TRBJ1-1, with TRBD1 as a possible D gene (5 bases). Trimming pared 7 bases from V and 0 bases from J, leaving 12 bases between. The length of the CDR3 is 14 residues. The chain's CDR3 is CASTSGLMNTEAFF. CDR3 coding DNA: TGTGCCAGCACCTCGGGACTCATGAACACTGAAGCTTTCTTT.

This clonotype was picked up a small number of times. CDR3 coding DNA: TGTGCCAGCAGTTCCCCCCTGACGGCCGCTAACTATGGCTACACCTTC. Protein: CASSSPLTAANYGYTF. V is TRBV28 and J is TRBJ1-2; no clear D gene. Germline CDR1 and CDR2: MDHEN and SYDVKM. With 4 bases removed from V and 0 bases from J, the gap between germline ends came to 15 bases. CDR3 length: 16 amino acids.

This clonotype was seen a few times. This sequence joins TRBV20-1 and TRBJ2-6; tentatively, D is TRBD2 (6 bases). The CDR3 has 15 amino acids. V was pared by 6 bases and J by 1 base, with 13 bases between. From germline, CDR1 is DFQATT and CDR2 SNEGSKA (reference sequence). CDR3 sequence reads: CSAQAGGSGANVLTF. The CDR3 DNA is TGCAGTGCCCAGGCAGGAGGGTCTGGGGCCAACGTCCTGACTTTC.

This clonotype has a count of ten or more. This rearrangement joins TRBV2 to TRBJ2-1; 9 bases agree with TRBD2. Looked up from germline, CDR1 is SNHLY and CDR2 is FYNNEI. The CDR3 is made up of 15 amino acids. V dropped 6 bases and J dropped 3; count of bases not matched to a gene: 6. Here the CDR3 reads CASRGGRAIYNEQFF. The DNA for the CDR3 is TGTGCCAGCAGGGGCGGGAGGGCCATCTACAATGAGCAGTTCTTC.

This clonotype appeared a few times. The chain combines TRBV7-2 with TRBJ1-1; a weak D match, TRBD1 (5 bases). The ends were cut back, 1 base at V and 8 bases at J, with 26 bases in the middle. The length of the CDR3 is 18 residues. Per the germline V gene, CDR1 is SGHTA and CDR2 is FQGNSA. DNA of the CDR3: TGTGCCAGCAGCTTAGGGCGGTTGGGGGAGGGATCTAACCTCGAAGCTTTCTTT. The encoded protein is CASSLGRLGEGSNLEAFF.

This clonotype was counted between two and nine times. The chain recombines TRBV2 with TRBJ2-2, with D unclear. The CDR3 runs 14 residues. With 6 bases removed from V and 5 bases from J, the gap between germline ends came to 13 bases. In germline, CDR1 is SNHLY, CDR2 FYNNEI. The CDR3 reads CASRPKVSTGELFF. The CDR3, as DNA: TGTGCCAGCAGGCCCAAAGTGTCGACCGGGGAGCTGTTTTTT. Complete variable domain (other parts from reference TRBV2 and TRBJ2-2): EPEVTQTPSHQVTQMGQEVILRCVPISNHLYFYWYRQILGQKVEFLVSFYNNEISEKSEIFDDQFSVERPDGSNFTLKIRSTKLEDSAMYFCASRPKVSTGELFFGEGSRLTVL.

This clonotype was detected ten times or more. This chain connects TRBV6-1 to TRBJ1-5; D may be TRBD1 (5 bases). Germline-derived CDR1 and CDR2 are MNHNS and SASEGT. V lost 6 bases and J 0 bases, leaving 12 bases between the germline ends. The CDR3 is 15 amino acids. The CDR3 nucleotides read TGTGCCAGCAGCCAAGAGGGGTATAGCAATCAGCCCCAGCATTTT. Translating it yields CASSQEGYSNQPQHF.

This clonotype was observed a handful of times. The CDR3 is CASSNRQGASRGAQYF. The CDR3 bases are TGTGCCAGCAGCAACCGACAGGGGGCTTCGCGGGGGGCTCAGTACTTC. The chain uses TRBV7-6 and TRBJ2-7; 10 nucleotides align to TRBD1. The CDR3 contains 16 residues. Germline V lookup: CDR1 SGHVS, CDR2 FNYEAQ. V shed 5 bases and J 10 bases; nucleotides not matched to a gene: 17.

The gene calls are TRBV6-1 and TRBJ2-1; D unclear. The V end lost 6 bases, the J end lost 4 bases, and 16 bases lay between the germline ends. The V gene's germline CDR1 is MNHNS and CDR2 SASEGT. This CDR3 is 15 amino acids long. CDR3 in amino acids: CASSPDWNFYNEQFF. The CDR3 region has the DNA TGTGCCAGCAGCCCTGACTGGAACTTTTACAATGAGCAGTTCTTC.

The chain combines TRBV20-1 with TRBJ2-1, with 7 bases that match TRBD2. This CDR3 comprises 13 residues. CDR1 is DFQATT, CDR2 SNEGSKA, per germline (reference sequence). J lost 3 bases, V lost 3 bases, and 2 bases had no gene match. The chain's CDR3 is CSASGGIYNEQFF. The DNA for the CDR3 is TGCAGTGCTAGCGGGGGGATCTACAATGAGCAGTTCTTC.